These T cell receptor beta chains were read from a single sample in a study of blood T cell repertoires in COVID-19. Assay used: immunoSEQ multiplex PCR; TCRdb lists only in-frame clones, some missing. This sample yields approximately 180,000 clones, of which 80% to 90% are seen a single time; roughly 11% belongs to the top ten. Sample: peripheral blood. The receptors were sampled from a human donor with active or convalescent COVID-19. The donor label of this sample is uncertain. The CDR3 runs from the conserved cysteine through the conserved F or W. Clone size, where shown, is once, few, many, or a class for clones that have expanded.

TRBV6-4	TRBJ1-2	few	CASSGRNRDGNYGYTF
TRBV21-1	TRBJ2-2	NA	CASSKAAQSGGLAGVRTNTGELFF
TRBV4-1	TRBJ1-1	NA	CASSHSGTEREAFF
TRBV27	TRBJ2-7	NA	CASSPRSSYEQYF
TRBV10-3	TRBJ2-3	NA	CAIALGNTDTQYF
TRBV29-1	TRBJ1-1	NA	CSVVLREAFF
TRBV7-9	TRBJ1-1	NA	CASSDILEAFF
TRBV27	TRBJ2-5	NA	CASSSIREVSETQYF
TRBV6-2/TRBV6-3	TRBJ2-1	NA	CASSLTGWGGSGNEQFF
TRBV2	TRBJ2-4	NA	CASIGSGSGGNIQYF
TRBV5-1	TRBJ2-7	NA	CASSLAGLKSHEQYF
TRBV29-1	TRBJ2-1	once	CSVDGRHEQFF
TRBV4-1	TRBJ2-1	NA	CASSQRQGNEQFF
TRBV30	TRBJ2-5	NA	CAWSVASGGPPQETQYF
TRBV19	TRBJ1-6	NA	CASSIETGSPLHF
TRBV5-6	TRBJ2-3	NA	CASSIGLAGVRADTQYF
TRBV4-2	TRBJ2-5	NA	CASSQQAGSSPRETQYF
TRBV18	TRBJ2-7	NA	CASSPPTSGGPSYEQYF
TRBV5-4	TRBJ1-3	few	CASSSTTGNTIYF
TRBV5-1	TRBJ1-1	NA	CASSPDRVNTEAFF
TRBV7-9	TRBJ2-7	NA	CASSLVGDRYEQYF
TRBV9	TRBJ2-2	NA	CASSVVGTSSPGELFF
TRBV14	TRBJ1-1	NA	CASSPESRRTEAFF
TRBV29-1	TRBJ2-7	NA	CSVDLAGGPYEQYF
TRBV19	TRBJ2-5	NA	CASSLTLVQQETQYF
TRBV5-4	TRBJ1-3	NA	CASSLGGGSPGNTIYF
TRBV6-5	TRBJ2-2	NA	CASSYRGLAGTGELFF
TRBV28	TRBJ2-5	NA	CASSSEETQYF
TRBV5-4	TRBJ2-3	NA	CASSPLGGSTDTQYF
TRBV4-3	TRBJ1-2	NA	CASSPTHGQGNGYTF
TRBV11-1	TRBJ2-7	NA	CASSSQGYEQYF
TRBV9	TRBJ2-1	once	CASSPDPGQSQFF
TRBV19	TRBJ2-1	NA	CASTFLAGGPEQFF
TRBV4-3	TRBJ2-1	NA	CASSQTFGTGAYNEQFF
TRBV5-1	TRBJ2-5	NA	CASSLGGPGETQYF
TRBV28	TRBJ1-4	NA	CASTLGDRSFATNEKLFF
TRBV28	TRBJ2-5	NA	CASSFDSDVRETQYF
TRBV29-1	TRBJ1-1	NA	CSVEGGSRDTF
TRBV7-2	TRBJ2-1	NA	CASSSSGGRNEQFF
TRBV5-4	TRBJ2-1	NA	CASSSRVRVAGGIDEQFF
TRBV30	TRBJ1-4	NA	CAWSSGQSTNEKLFF
TRBV5-1	TRBJ2-7	NA	CASGWSSGNYEQYF
TRBV7-3	TRBJ1-1	NA	CASSKGAGTEAFF
TRBV28	TRBJ2-7	NA	CASSPGLPPYEQYF
TRBV5-1	TRBJ1-2	NA	CASSSKTGGDGYTF
TRBV20-1	TRBJ2-3	once	CSASGSGDSADTQYF